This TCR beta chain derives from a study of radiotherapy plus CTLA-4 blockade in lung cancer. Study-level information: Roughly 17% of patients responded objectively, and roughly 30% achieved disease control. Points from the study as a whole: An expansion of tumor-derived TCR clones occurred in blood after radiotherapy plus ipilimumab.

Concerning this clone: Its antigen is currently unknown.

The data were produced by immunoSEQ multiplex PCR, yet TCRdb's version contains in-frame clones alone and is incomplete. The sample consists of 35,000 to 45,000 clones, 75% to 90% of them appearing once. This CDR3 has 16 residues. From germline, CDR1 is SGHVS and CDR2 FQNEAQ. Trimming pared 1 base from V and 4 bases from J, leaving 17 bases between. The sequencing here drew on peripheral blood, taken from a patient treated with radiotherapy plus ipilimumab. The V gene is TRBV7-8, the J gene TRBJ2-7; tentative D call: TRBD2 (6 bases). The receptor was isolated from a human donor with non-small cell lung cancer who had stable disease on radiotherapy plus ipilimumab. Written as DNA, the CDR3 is TGTGCCAGCAGCTTAGAGTTAGTGGGACTGGCGTACGAGCAGTACTTC. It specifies CASSLELVGLAYEQYF.